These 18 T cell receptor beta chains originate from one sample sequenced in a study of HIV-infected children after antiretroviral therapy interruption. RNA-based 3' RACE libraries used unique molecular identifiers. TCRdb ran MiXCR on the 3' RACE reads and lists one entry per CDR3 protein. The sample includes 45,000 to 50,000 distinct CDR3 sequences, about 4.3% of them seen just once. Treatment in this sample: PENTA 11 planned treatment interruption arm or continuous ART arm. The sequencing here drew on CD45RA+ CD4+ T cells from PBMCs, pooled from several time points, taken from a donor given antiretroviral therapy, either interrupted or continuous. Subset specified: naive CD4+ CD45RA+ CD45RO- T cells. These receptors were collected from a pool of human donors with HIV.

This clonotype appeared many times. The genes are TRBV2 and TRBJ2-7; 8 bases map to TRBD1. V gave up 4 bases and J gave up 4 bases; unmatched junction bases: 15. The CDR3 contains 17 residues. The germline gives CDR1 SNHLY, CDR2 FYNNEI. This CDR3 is CASSAGRITGGPYEQYF. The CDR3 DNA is TGTGCCAGCAGTGCAGGCCGTATAACAGGGGGTCCGTACGAGCAGTACTTC.

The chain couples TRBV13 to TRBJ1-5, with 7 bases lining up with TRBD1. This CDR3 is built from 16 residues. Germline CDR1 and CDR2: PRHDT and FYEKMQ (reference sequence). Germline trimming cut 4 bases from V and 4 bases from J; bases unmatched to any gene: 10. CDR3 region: CASSSGGRGKNQPQHF. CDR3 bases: TGTGCCAGCAGCTCAGGGGGAAGGGGGAAGAATCAGCCCCAGCATTTT.

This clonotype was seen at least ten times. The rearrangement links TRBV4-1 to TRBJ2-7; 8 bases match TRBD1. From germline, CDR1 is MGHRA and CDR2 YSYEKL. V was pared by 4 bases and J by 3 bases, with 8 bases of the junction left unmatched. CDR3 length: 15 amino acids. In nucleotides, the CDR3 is TGCGCCAGCAGCCCCTGGACAGGGAAAGGCTACGAGCAGTACTTC. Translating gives CASSPWTGKGYEQYF.

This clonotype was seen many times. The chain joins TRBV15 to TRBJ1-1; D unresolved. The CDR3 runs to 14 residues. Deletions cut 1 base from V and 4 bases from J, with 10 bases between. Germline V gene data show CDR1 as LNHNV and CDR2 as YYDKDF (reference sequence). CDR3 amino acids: CATSRVLGSTEAFF. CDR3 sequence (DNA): TGTGCCACCAGCAGAGTTTTGGGTAGCACTGAAGCTTTCTTT.

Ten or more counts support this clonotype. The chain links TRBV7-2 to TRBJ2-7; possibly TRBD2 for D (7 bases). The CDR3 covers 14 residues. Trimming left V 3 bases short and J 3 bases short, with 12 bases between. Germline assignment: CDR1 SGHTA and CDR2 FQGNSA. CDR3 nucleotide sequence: TGTGCCAGCAGCTTCCTGGGAGGGGGCTACGAGCAGTACTTC. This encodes CASSFLGGGYEQYF.

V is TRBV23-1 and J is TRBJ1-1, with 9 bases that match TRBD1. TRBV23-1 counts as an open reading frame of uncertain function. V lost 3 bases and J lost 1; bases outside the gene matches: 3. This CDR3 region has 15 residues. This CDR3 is CASSHHRGPNTEAFF. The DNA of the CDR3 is TGCGCCAGCAGTCACCACAGGGGGCCGAACACTGAAGCTTTCTTT.

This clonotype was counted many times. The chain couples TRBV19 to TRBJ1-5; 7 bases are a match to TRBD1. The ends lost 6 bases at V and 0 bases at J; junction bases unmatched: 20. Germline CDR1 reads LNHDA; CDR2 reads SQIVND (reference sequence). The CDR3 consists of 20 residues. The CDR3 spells CASSHLRPGQNLNSNQPQHF. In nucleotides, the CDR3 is TGTGCCAGTAGCCACCTTCGCCCGGGACAGAATCTGAATAGCAATCAGCCCCAGCATTTT.

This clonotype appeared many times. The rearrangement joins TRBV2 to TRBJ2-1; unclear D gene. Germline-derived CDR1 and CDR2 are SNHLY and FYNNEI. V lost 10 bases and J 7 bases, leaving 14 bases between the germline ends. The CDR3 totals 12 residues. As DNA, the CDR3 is TGTGCCACCGCGACGGAGTCTAATGAGCAGTTCTTC. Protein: CATATESNEQFF.

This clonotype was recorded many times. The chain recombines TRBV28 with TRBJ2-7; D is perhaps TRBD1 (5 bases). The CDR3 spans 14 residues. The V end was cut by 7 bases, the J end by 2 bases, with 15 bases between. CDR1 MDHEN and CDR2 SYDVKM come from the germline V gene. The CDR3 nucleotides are TGTGCCAGCACCCCTGGCCAGGGAACCTACGAGCAGTACTTC. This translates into CASTPGQGTYEQYF. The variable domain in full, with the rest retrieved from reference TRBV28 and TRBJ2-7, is DVKVTQSSRYLVKRTGEKVFLECVQDMDHENMFWYRQDPGLGLRLIYFSYDVKMKEKGDIPEGYSVSREKKERFSLILESASTNQTSMYLCASTPGQGTYEQYFGPGTRLTVT.

The CDR3 bases are TGCGCCATCTCGGGACCCCAGCATTTT. This codes for CAISGPQHF. The chain links TRBV23-1 to TRBJ1-5, with unresolved D. TRBV23-1 is annotated as an ORF whose role is uncertain. The CDR3 is made up of 9 amino acids. With 10 bases removed from V and 10 bases from J, the gap between germline ends came to 8 bases.

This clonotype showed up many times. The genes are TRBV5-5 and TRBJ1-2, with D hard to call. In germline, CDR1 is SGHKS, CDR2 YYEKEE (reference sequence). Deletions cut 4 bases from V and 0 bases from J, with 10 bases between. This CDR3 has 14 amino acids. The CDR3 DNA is TGTGCCAGCAGCATCGGCGGAACTAACTATGGCTACACCTTC. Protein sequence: CASSIGGTNYGYTF.

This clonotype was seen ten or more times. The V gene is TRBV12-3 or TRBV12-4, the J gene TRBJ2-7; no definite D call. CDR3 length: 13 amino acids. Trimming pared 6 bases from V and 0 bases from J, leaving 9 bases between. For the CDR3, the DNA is TGTGCCAGCAGCTTTGGTAGCTCCTACGAGCAGTACTTC. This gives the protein CASSFGSSYEQYF.

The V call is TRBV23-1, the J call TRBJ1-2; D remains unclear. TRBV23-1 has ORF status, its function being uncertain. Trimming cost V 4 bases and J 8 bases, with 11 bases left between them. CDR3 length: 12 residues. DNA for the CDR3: TGCGCCAGCAGTCCGACCGGGGAAGGCTACACCTTC. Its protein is CASSPTGEGYTF.

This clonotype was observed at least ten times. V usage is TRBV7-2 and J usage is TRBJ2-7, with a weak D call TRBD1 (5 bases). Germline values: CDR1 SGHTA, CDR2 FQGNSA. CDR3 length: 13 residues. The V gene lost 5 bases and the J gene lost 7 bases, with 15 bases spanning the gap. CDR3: CASSPDNLREQYF. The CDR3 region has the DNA TGTGCCAGCAGCCCGGACAACCTGAGGGAGCAGTACTTC.

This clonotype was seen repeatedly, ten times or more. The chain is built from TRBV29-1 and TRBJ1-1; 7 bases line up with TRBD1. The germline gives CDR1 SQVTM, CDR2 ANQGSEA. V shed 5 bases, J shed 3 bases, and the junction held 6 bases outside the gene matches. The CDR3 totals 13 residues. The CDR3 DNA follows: TGCAGCGTTAAGAAGGGGGCTGACACTGAAGCTTTCTTT. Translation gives CSVKKGADTEAFF.

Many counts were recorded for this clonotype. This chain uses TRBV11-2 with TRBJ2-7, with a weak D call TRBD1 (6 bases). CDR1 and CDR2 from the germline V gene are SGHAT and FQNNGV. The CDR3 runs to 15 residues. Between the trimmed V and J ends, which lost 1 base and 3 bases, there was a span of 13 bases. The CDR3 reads CASSLGQVKSYEQYF. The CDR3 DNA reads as TGTGCCAGCAGCTTAGGACAGGTTAAGAGCTACGAGCAGTACTTC. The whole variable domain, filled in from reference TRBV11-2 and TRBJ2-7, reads EAGVAQSPRYKIIEKRQSVAFWCNPISGHATLYWYQQILGQGPKLLIQFQNNGVVDDSQLPKDRFSAERLKGVDSTLKIQPAKLEDSAVYLCASSLGQVKSYEQYFGPGTRLTVT.

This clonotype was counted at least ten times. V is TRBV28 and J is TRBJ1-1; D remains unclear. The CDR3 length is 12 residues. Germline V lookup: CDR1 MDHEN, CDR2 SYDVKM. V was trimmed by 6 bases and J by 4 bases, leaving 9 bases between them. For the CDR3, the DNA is TGTGCCAGCAGCCAGGTCGGCACTGAAGCTTTCTTT. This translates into CASSQVGTEAFF.

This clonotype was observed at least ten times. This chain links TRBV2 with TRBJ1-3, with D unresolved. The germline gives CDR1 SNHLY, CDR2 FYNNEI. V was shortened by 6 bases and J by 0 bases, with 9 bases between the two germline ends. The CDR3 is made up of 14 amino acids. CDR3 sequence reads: CASRDGFSGNTIYF. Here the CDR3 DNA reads TGTGCCAGCAGGGACGGATTCTCTGGAAACACCATATATTTT.